The 19 T cell receptor beta chains in this list originate from one sample, sequenced in a study of T cells expressing NK-cell markers. TCRdb reanalyzed the 5' RACE reads and collapses them to one entry per CDR3 protein, without DNA. Across hundreds of thousands of distinct CDR3 sequences, the top ten clones capture 7.3% of the sample. Source material: blood T cells: a sorted CD56 or NKG2C T cell subset, CD4+ or CD8+ T cells, or bulk PBMC T cells (not recorded which). These receptors came from a woman between 18 and 75 years old in good health.

The chain couples TRBV5-1 to TRBJ2-3. Per the germline V gene, CDR1 is SGHRS and CDR2 is YFSETQ. The CDR3 is made up of 15 amino acids. The CDR3 sequence: CASSFLGSETDTQYF.

The chain links TRBV6-2 or TRBV6-3 to TRBJ2-7. The V gene's germline CDR1 is MNHEY and CDR2 SVGEGT. The CDR3 totals 13 residues. The CDR3 sequence: CASNLRSIGEQYF.

The chain recombines TRBV7-2 with TRBJ2-1. The CDR3 consists of 12 residues. Germline CDR1 is SGHTA and CDR2 is FQGNSA. Here the CDR3 reads CASSWNRLEQFF.

CDR3 sequence: CASSLDLGSGRFDTGELFF. This chain joins TRBV11-2 and TRBJ2-2; the TCRdb D gene call, TRBD2, has no DNA to confirm it. This CDR3 is built from 19 residues. Germline values: CDR1 SGHAT, CDR2 FQNNGV. Combining the CDR3 with reference TRBV11-2 and TRBJ2-2 gives the whole variable domain EAGVAQSPRYKIIEKRQSVAFWCNPISGHATLYWYQQILGQGPKLLIQFQNNGVVDDSQLPKDRFSAERLKGVDSTLKIQPAKLEDSAVYLCASSLDLGSGRFDTGELFFGEGSRLTVL.

The chain couples TRBV7-2 to TRBJ2-7. Germline CDR1 reads SGHTA; CDR2 reads FQGNSA. The CDR3 has 11 amino acids. CDR3 protein: CASSFVYEQYF. Looking up the rest from reference TRBV7-2 and TRBJ2-7 gives the full variable domain: GAGVSQSPSNKVTEKGKDVELRCDPISGHTALYWYRQSLGQGLEFLIYFQGNSAPDKSGLPSDRFSAERTGGSVSTLTIQRTQQEDSAVYLCASSFVYEQYFGPGTRLTVT.

The chain couples TRBV5-4 to TRBJ2-2; the TCRdb call, TRBD1, lacks DNA for checking. The CDR3 totals 15 residues. Germline V gene sequence: CDR1 SGHNT, CDR2 YYREEE (reference sequence). CDR3 residues: CASSLGREGSGELFF.

The rearrangement joins TRBV7-2 to TRBJ2-7; the D call of TRBD1 rests on TCRdb alone, since no DNA is present to check it. Germline loops: CDR1 SGHTA, CDR2 FQGNSA. This CDR3 region has 14 residues. CDR3: CASSPQGGTYEQYF.

This sequence joins TRBV4-1 and TRBJ2-1; TCRdb names TRBD2, which stays unverified in the absence of DNA. The CDR3 contains 17 residues. CDR1 and CDR2 (germline): MGHRA, YSYEKL. CDR3 residues: CASSHLAGGTSYNEQFF.

The chain uses TRBV18 and TRBJ2-1; the D call from TCRdb, TRBD2, cannot be confirmed without DNA. This CDR3 is 16 amino acids long. Germline CDR1 is KGHSH and CDR2 is LQKENI. CDR3 loop: CASSPFEGSGYNEQFF.

This CDR3 reads CASSLLANYEQYF. V and J are TRBV7-2 and TRBJ2-7; TCRdb designates TRBD2, a call that cannot be tested without DNA. The CDR3 runs to 13 residues. Per germline, CDR1 SGHTA and CDR2 FQGNSA. Combining the CDR3 with reference TRBV7-2 and TRBJ2-7 gives the whole variable domain GAGVSQSPSNKVTEKGKDVELRCDPISGHTALYWYRQSLGQGLEFLIYFQGNSAPDKSGLPSDRFSAERTGGSVSTLTIQRTQQEDSAVYLCASSLLANYEQYFGPGTRLTVT.

The chain joins TRBV12-3 or TRBV12-4 to TRBJ1-2. CDR3 length: 12 residues. CDR3 sequence reads: CASSPLRQTYTF.

This rearrangement joins TRBV28 to TRBJ2-7; TCRdb indicates TRBD2, and absent DNA this call remains unverified. Germline CDR1 reads MDHEN; CDR2 reads SYDVKM. This CDR3 is 15 amino acids long. The CDR3 reads CASSLGTARDYEQYF.

The V call is TRBV29-1, the J call TRBJ2-7. This CDR3 comprises 11 residues. Germline assignment: CDR1 SQVTM and CDR2 ANQGSEA. CDR3 region: CSGSTPYEQYF.

The V and J genes are TRBV20-1 and TRBJ1-1; no DNA is available, so the TRBD1 call from TCRdb remains unchecked. The V gene's germline CDR1 is DFQATT and CDR2 SNEGSKA (reference sequence). The CDR3 has 13 amino acids. The CDR3 loop reads CSAGGQPNTEAFF.

The chain is built from TRBV30 and TRBJ2-7; TCRdb outputs TRBD2, but without DNA this stays unchecked. Germline assignment: CDR1 GTSNPN and CDR2 SVGIG (reference sequence). The CDR3 totals 12 residues. The CDR3 here is CAGGGPGYEQYF.

The chain combines TRBV28 with TRBJ2-7. This CDR3 has 11 amino acids. Germline CDR1 and CDR2: MDHEN and SYDVKM. The CDR3: CASSRPYEQYF. The full variable domain, rest sourced from reference TRBV28 and TRBJ2-7, is DVKVTQSSRYLVKRTGEKVFLECVQDMDHENMFWYRQDPGLGLRLIYFSYDVKMKEKGDIPEGYSVSREKKERFSLILESASTNQTSMYLCASSRPYEQYFGPGTRLTVT.

The chain is built from TRBV20-1 and TRBJ2-1; TCRdb's D call, TRBD1, is unchecked because there is no DNA. Germline V gene sequence: CDR1 DFQATT, CDR2 SNEGSKA (reference sequence). This CDR3 spans 17 amino acids. This chain's CDR3 is CSAKSGAPTVSYNEQFF.

The chain joins TRBV12-3 or TRBV12-4 to TRBJ2-5; the D gene TCRdb calls, TRBD2, cannot be checked with no DNA. This CDR3 is 15 amino acids long. The CDR3 region is CASSVSSGGAETQYF.

J is TRBJ2-1 and V is TRBV27; TCRdb indicates TRBD1, and absent DNA this call remains unverified. Germline lookup yields CDR1 MNHEY and CDR2 SMNVEV (reference sequence). This CDR3 is 16 amino acids long. The CDR3 loop is CASSWAGTGGRNEQFF.